Shown below are 25 T cell receptor beta chains from a single sample sequenced in a study of human T cells and chemical hapten exposure. Time point in this sample: patch test 2, 6 weeks after DPC sensitization. The treatment was: therapeutic diphenylcyclopropenone sensitization with weekly scalp DPC. TCRdb redid the calling of the RACE reads with MiXCR, one entry per CDR3 protein. This table has about 350,000 distinct CDR3 sequences, about 6.3% appearing once. The sequences come from whole blood, collected in connection with sensitization to the hapten diphenylcyclopropenone (DPC). The source of these receptors is a woman younger than 35 with alopecia areata. Some clones in this sample may be carry-over from other donors' samples.

The table lists this clonotype with many counts. This chain joins TRBV5-1 and TRBJ2-4; D is uncertain. V gave up 4 bases and J gave up 7 bases, with 24 bases separating them. CDR3 size: 17 residues. Germline CDR1 is SGHRS and CDR2 is YFSETQ. CDR3 protein: CASSPAVLGYQGNIQYF. The CDR3 DNA sequence: TGCGCCAGCAGCCCGGCGGTCCTGGGGTACCAAGGCAACATTCAGTACTTC.

The chain employs TRBV6-2 or TRBV6-3 and TRBJ1-1; D is possibly TRBD1 (6 bases). V lost 7 bases to trimming and J lost 1 base, with 16 bases between them. The length of the CDR3 is 15 residues. Germline V CDR1 and CDR2: MNHEY, SVGEGT. The CDR3 sequence is CASTPPGHKNTEAFF. The CDR3 DNA reads as TGTGCCAGCACTCCTCCGGGACACAAGAACACTGAAGCTTTCTTT.

This clonotype has at least ten counts. The chain combines TRBV5-1 with TRBJ2-3, with a tentative D call TRBD1 (6 bases). The CDR3 length is 16 residues. Germline CDR1 and CDR2: SGHRS and YFSETQ. Trimming removed 0 bases from V and 4 bases from J, with 15 bases in between. The DNA of the CDR3 is TGCGCCAGCAGCTTGGAAGGGGGTCGGCTGGCAGATACGCAGTATTTT. It is translated as CASSLEGGRLADTQYF.

This clonotype was detected a few times. The V call is TRBV20-1, the J call TRBJ2-3; D is perhaps TRBD2 (6 bases). The length of the CDR3 is 14 residues. The V end was cut by 1 base, the J end by 4 bases, with 12 bases between. CDR1 is DFQATT, CDR2 SNEGSKA, per germline (reference sequence). CDR3 coding DNA: TGCAGTGCTAGAGCAGGAGGGGTCGCAGATACGCAGTATTTT. Translated, it gives CSARAGGVADTQYF.

Only a few counts were recorded for this clonotype. The chain recombines TRBV5-1 with TRBJ1-4; no reliable D call. Germline CDR1 SGHRS, CDR2 YFSETQ. V was trimmed by 1 base and J by 5 bases, leaving 9 bases between them. This CDR3 has 14 residues. The CDR3 bases are TGCGCCAGCAGCTTGATGGGTTCAAATGAAAAACTGTTTTTT. As protein: CASSLMGSNEKLFF.

This clonotype was detected ten times or more. The gene calls are TRBV4-3 and TRBJ2-2; 8 bases agree with TRBD2. This CDR3 is built from 16 residues. Germline values: CDR1 LGHNA, CDR2 YSLEER. Trimming cost V 7 bases and J 5 bases; bases outside gene matches: 12. CDR3 residues: CASTPGVIAGTGELFF. CDR3 DNA: TGCGCCAGCACCCCTGGCGTGATAGCGGGAACCGGGGAGCTGTTTTTT.

The rearrangement uses TRBV6-2 or TRBV6-3 and TRBJ2-1; D remains ambiguous. Germline-derived CDR1 and CDR2 are MNHEY and SVGEGT. Trimming cost V 8 bases and J 10 bases, with 12 bases left between them. The CDR3 covers 11 residues. The DNA for the CDR3 is TGTGCCAGCGTCGGGCCACGGGAGCAGTTCTTC. It translates to CASVGPREQFF.

The table lists this clonotype with many counts. The genes are TRBV7-2 and TRBJ2-3, with a tentative D call TRBD2 (6 bases). CDR1 is SGHTA and CDR2 is FQGNSA in the germline V gene. This CDR3 is 11 amino acids long. V was trimmed by 5 bases and J by 11 bases, leaving 11 bases between them. CDR3 loop: CASSPRDWQYF. The DNA of the CDR3 is TGTGCCAGCAGCCCGCGGGATTGGCAGTATTTT.

This clonotype was recorded a few times. V usage is TRBV7-2 and J usage is TRBJ1-4, with 7 bases fitting TRBD1. J gave up 5 bases and V 5 bases, and 5 bases lay outside the gene matches. Germline V gene data show CDR1 as SGHTA and CDR2 as FQGNSA. CDR3 size: 14 residues. CDR3 amino acids: CASSVQGKNEKLFF. CDR3 bases: TGTGCCAGCAGCGTACAGGGGAAGAATGAAAAACTGTTTTTT.

This clonotype was detected ten times or more. The V call is TRBV7-9, the J call TRBJ1-6; TRBD1 is a possible D gene (6 bases). Germline V gene data show CDR1 as SEHNR and CDR2 as FQNEAQ (reference sequence). Trimming removed 2 bases from V and 7 bases from J, with 15 bases in between. The CDR3 sequence is 16 residues long. CDR3 in amino acids: CASSLSTGTNNSPLHF. The CDR3 region has the DNA TGTGCCAGCAGCTTATCAACAGGGACGAACAATTCACCCCTCCACTTT.

This clonotype showed up just a few times. The chain employs TRBV4-2 and TRBJ2-7; 9 nucleotides line up with TRBD1. The CDR3 sequence is 17 residues long. V lost 1 base and J lost 0; bases outside the gene matches: 7. Germline CDR1 reads LGHNA; CDR2 reads YNFKEQ. The CDR3 DNA is TGTGCCAGCAGCCAAGGGGCCCGGACAGGGGCCTCCTACGAGCAGTACTTC. Protein product: CASSQGARTGASYEQYF.

The sample holds a few counts of this clonotype. V is TRBV5-1 and J is TRBJ2-7; 8 positions agree with TRBD1. This CDR3 contains 15 residues. The germline gives CDR1 SGHRS, CDR2 YFSETQ. After removal of 1 base from V and 2 bases from J, the junction contained 5 bases not matched to a gene. The CDR3 here is CASSLSQGATYEQYF. The DNA for the CDR3 is TGCGCCAGCAGCTTGTCTCAGGGGGCGACCTACGAGCAGTACTTC.

In its sample, this clonotype was seen a few times. The V call is TRBV29-1, the J call TRBJ2-4; no clear D gene. CDR3 length equals 12 residues. Trimming took off 4 bases at V and 7 bases at J, with 11 bases between the two ends. Germline CDR1 and CDR2: SQVTM and ANQGSEA. CDR3 residues: CSVVSQSNIQYF. The CDR3 nucleotides read TGCAGCGTTGTGTCCCAGTCGAACATTCAGTACTTC.

The chain carries TRBV2 and TRBJ2-3; D not certain. The germline CDR1 and CDR2 sequences are SNHLY and FYNNEI. CDR3 length equals 15 residues. V was shortened by 0 bases and J by 0 bases, with 7 bases between the two germline ends. The CDR3 DNA reads TGTGCCAGCAGTGAAGCCCTGGCGAGCACAGATACGCAGTATTTT. It specifies CASSEALASTDTQYF.

The V and J genes are TRBV29-1 and TRBJ2-7; unclear D gene. With 6 bases removed from V and 6 bases from J, the gap between germline ends came to 15 bases. The CDR3 sequence is 12 residues long. Looked up from germline, CDR1 is SQVTM and CDR2 is ANQGSEA. In DNA form, the CDR3 reads TGCAGCGTGGGCGCCTCGGGTAGCGAGCAGTACTTC. It translates to CSVGASGSEQYF.

The rearrangement joins TRBV15 to TRBJ2-3; D may match TRBD1 or TRBD2 (5 bases each). The CDR3 is made up of 17 amino acids. Germline lookup yields CDR1 LNHNV and CDR2 YYDKDF (reference sequence). V gave up 0 bases and J gave up 4 bases, with 17 bases separating them. The CDR3 reads CATSRDRGGRGADTQYF. The CDR3 nucleotides read TGTGCCACCAGCAGAGATCGGGGTGGTCGAGGGGCAGATACGCAGTATTTT.

J is TRBJ2-3 and V is TRBV6-5; TRBD1 aligns across 7 bases. Germline trimming cut 2 bases from V and 6 bases from J; bases unmatched to any gene: 5. The CDR3 consists of 14 residues. Germline V CDR1 and CDR2: MNHEY, SVGAGI. The chain's CDR3 is CASSYRETGDTQYF. The CDR3 nucleotides are TGTGCCAGCAGTTACCGAGAGACAGGGGATACGCAGTATTTT.

For the CDR3, the DNA is TGTGCCAGCAGTTTACAGGACCGGAAAGAGACCCAGTACTTC. Its protein product is CASSLQDRKETQYF. The chain joins TRBV28 to TRBJ2-5, with D unclear. V lost 2 bases, J lost 3 bases, and 10 bases lay in between. The V gene's germline CDR1 is MDHEN and CDR2 SYDVKM. The CDR3 runs to 14 residues.

At least ten counts were recorded for this clonotype. One end of the junction is discordant with germline, which a read error may explain. This sequence joins TRBV5-4 and TRBJ1-2; no definite D call. CDR1 SGHNT and CDR2 YYREEE come from the germline V gene (reference sequence). The CDR3 is 12 amino acids. The CDR3 is CASSLEGLGYTF. Written as DNA, the CDR3 is TGCGCCAGCAGCTTGGAAGGTTTGGGCTACACCTTC.

The rearrangement links TRBV6-5 to TRBJ1-6, with unresolved D. The V gene's germline CDR1 is MNHEY and CDR2 SVGAGI. This CDR3 is built from 16 residues. Trimming removed 0 bases at V and 8 bases at J, with 14 bases between. The CDR3 sequence is CASSYSGQYADSPLHF. The CDR3, as DNA: TGTGCCAGCAGTTACTCAGGCCAGTATGCGGATTCACCCCTCCACTTT.

This clonotype was observed a few times. The chain employs TRBV21-1 and TRBJ2-6. TRBV21-1 is a known pseudogene. The CDR3 has 18 amino acids. CDR3: CASSKALGQGPGANVLTF. In nucleotides, the CDR3 is TGTGCCAGCAGCAAAGCATTGGGACAGGGCCCTGGGGCCAACGTCCTGACTTTC.

There are many counts of this clonotype. The rearrangement uses TRBV7-9 and TRBJ1-5; TRBD1 aligns across 10 bases. The V gene's germline CDR1 is SEHNR and CDR2 FQNEAQ (reference sequence). The J segment lost 4 bases and the V segment lost 6 bases, leaving 12 bases of the junction unmatched. The CDR3 is 17 residues long. The CDR3 coding sequence is TGTGCCAGCAGTAGGATCCCCGGGACAGGGGTGAATCAGCCCCAGCATTTT. Amino acids: CASSRIPGTGVNQPQHF.

This clonotype was seen ten or more times. This chain connects TRBV5-6 to TRBJ2-2; D ambiguous. V was cut by 0 bases and J by 4 bases, with 4 bases left in between. Germline assignment: CDR1 SGHDT and CDR2 YYEEEE. The CDR3 runs to 13 residues. The CDR3 is CASSLERTGELFF. CDR3 DNA: TGTGCCAGCAGCTTGGAACGCACCGGGGAGCTGTTTTTT.

In this sample, this clonotype turned up many times. The rearrangement uses TRBV18 and TRBJ1-6; a weak D match, TRBD1 (6 bases). This CDR3 is 15 amino acids long. Germline V CDR1 and CDR2: KGHSH, LQKENI. V was pared by 6 bases and J by 0 bases, with 9 bases between. Written as DNA, the CDR3 is TGTGCCAGCTCGCAGGGGAACTCCTATAATTCACCCCTCCACTTT. Protein product: CASSQGNSYNSPLHF. Full variable domain (missing parts from reference TRBV18 and TRBJ1-6): NAGVMQNPRHLVRRRGQEARLRCSPMKGHSHVYWYRQLPEEGLKFMVYLQKENIIDESGMPKERFSAEFPKEGPSILRIQQVVRGDSAAYFCASSQGNSYNSPLHFGNGTRLTVT.

This clonotype turned up a few times. The gene calls are TRBV5-1 and TRBJ2-2; D remains ambiguous. The CDR3 runs 16 residues. Germline assignment: CDR1 SGHRS and CDR2 YFSETQ. Trimming shortened V by 2 bases and J by 6 bases, and 17 bases separated the two germline ends. The CDR3 region is CASSFGDSPEPGELFF. The CDR3 DNA is TGCGCCAGCAGCTTTGGCGACTCCCCGGAACCCGGGGAGCTGTTTTTT. The whole variable domain, remainder taken from reference TRBV5-1 and TRBJ2-2, is KAGVTQTPRYLIKTRGQQVTLSCSPISGHRSVSWYQQTPGQGLQFLFEYFSETQRNKGNFPGRFSGRQFSNSRSEMNVSTLELGDSALYLCASSFGDSPEPGELFFGEGSRLTVL.